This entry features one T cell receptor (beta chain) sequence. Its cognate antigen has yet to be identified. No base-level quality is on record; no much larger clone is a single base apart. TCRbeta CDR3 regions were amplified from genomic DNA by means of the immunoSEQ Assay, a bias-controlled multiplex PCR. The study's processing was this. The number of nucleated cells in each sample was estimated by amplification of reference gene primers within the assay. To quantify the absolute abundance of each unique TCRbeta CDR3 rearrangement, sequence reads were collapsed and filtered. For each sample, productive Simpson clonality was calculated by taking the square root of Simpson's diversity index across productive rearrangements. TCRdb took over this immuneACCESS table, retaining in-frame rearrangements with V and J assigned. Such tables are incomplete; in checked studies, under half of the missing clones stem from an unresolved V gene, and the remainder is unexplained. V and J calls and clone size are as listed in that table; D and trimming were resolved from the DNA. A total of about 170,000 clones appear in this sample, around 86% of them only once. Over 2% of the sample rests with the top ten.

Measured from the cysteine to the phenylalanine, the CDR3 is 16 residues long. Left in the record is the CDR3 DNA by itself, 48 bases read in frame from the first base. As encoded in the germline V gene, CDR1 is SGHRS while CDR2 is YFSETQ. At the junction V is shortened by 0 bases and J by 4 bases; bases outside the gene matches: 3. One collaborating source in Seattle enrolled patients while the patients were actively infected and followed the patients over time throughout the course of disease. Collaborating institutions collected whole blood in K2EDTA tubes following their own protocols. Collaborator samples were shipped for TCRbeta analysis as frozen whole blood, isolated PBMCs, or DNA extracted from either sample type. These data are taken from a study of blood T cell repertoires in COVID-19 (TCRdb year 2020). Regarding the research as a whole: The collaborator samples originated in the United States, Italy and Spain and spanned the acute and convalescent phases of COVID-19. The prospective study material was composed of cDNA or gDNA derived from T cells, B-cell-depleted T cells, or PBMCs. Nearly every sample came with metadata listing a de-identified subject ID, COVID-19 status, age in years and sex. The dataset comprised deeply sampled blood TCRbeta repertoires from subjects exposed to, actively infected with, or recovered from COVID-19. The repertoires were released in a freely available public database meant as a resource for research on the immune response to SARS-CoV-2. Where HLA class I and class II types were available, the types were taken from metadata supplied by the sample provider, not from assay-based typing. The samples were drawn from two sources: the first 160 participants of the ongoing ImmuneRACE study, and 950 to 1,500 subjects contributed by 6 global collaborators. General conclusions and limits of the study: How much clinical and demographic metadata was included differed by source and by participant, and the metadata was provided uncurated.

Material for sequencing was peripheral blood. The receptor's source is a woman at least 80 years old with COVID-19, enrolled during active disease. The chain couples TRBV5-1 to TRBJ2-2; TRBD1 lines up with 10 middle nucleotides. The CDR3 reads CASSLAGQGVTGELFF. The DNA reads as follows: TGCGCCAGCAGCTTGGCAGGACAGGGGGTCACCGGGGAGCTGTTTTTT.